What follows are 14 T cell receptor beta chains derived from one specimen sequenced in a study of naive and memory T cell subsets. The beta constant-region primer was an equimolar mix of two oligonucleotides covering TRBC1 and TRBC2. MiXCR, run by TCRdb on the UMI-ligation and nested PCR reads, gives a single entry per CDR3 protein. This sample has approximately 85,000 distinct CDR3 sequences; over 7% occur once, and the top ten carry over 1.5%. Material for sequencing was central memory CD4+ T cells from blood. The receptors here all came from a human donor in good health.

This clonotype was counted only a few times. V usage is TRBV6-8 and J usage is TRBJ2-1; weak D call: TRBD1 (6 bases). This CDR3 region has 18 residues. Germline CDR1 reads MNHGY; CDR2 reads SAAAGT. The ends were cut back, 5 bases at V and 0 bases at J, with 20 bases in the middle. The CDR3: CASSPRTIQDSSYNEQFF. The CDR3, as DNA: TGTGCCAGCAGTCCCCGCACCATACAGGACAGCTCCTACAATGAGCAGTTCTTC.

This clonotype has just a few counts. V and J are TRBV6-1 and TRBJ1-3, with 8 bases identical to TRBD1. Looked up from germline, CDR1 is MNHNS and CDR2 is SASEGT. The CDR3 spans 15 residues. V shed 8 bases and J 4 bases; nucleotides not matched to a gene: 10. The CDR3: CASGDRRVSGNTIYF. CDR3 sequence (DNA): TGTGCCAGCGGGGACAGGAGAGTCTCCGGAAACACCATATATTTT.

This clonotype was recorded a few times. This sequence joins TRBV6-1 and TRBJ2-7, with no clear D. The V gene lost 6 bases and the J gene lost 0 bases, with 9 bases spanning the gap. Per germline, CDR1 MNHNS and CDR2 SASEGT. This CDR3 is built from 13 residues. The CDR3 spells CASRSSPSYEQYF. CDR3 sequence (DNA): TGTGCCAGCAGGAGTAGTCCCTCCTACGAGCAGTACTTC.

The sample holds many counts of this clonotype. V gene TRBV20-1 combines with J gene TRBJ1-5, with D unresolved. V was pared by 6 bases and J by 10 bases, with 25 bases between. The CDR3 has 15 amino acids. Germline V gene data show CDR1 as DFQATT and CDR2 as SNEGSKA (reference sequence). CDR3 loop: CSARTPAGHVDPQHF. The CDR3 nucleotides are TGCAGTGCACGCACCCCGGCAGGCCATGTCGATCCCCAGCATTTT.

Ten or more counts support this clonotype. The rearrangement joins TRBV18 to TRBJ1-5; D not certain. Trimming removed 6 bases at V and 0 bases at J, with 9 bases between. CDR3 length: 14 amino acids. Germline CDR1 reads KGHSH; CDR2 reads LQKENI. The CDR3 sequence is CASSPGLSNQPQHF. Written as DNA, the CDR3 is TGTGCCAGCTCGCCGGGCCTTAGCAATCAGCCCCAGCATTTT.

This clonotype was seen many times. The chain is built from TRBV7-2 and TRBJ1-2; no clear D gene. Deletions cut 2 bases from V and 7 bases from J, with 11 bases between. CDR1 SGHTA and CDR2 FQGNSA come from the germline V gene. The CDR3 length is 13 residues. DNA for the CDR3: TGTGCCAGCAGCTTATCCGGGATGGGTGGCTACACCTTC. Translation gives CASSLSGMGGYTF.

The chain employs TRBV7-8 and TRBJ1-3; D is uncertain. Germline V lookup: CDR1 SGHVS, CDR2 FQNEAQ. The CDR3 covers 16 residues. Trimming removed 5 bases from V and 3 bases from J, with 17 bases in between. CDR3 DNA sequence: TGTGCCAGCAGCCCTGGCCGAGTTCGTGTTGGAAACACCATATATTTT. The encoded protein is CASSPGRVRVGNTIYF.

Details on this clonotype: Being one base from a much bigger clone, this may be a read error. The chain has TRBV20-1 and TRBJ2-7; TRBD1 matches 9 bases. Germline loops: CDR1 DFQATT, CDR2 SNEGSKA (reference sequence). The CDR3 runs 15 residues. J lost 7 bases, V lost 2 bases, and 12 bases had no gene match. The CDR3 DNA reads TGCAGTGCTAGAAGTAGGACAGGGGATCCGTTGGAGCAGTACTTC. Protein product: CSARSRTGDPLEQYF.

This clonotype has ten or more counts. This chain joins TRBV7-2 and TRBJ2-7; 9 bases fit TRBD1. The J segment lost 5 bases and the V segment lost 3 bases, leaving 11 bases of the junction unmatched. The CDR3 totals 16 residues. Germline assignment: CDR1 SGHTA and CDR2 FQGNSA. DNA of the CDR3: TGTGCCAGCAGCTTTTCGGTGGGGACAGGGCGAAACGAGCAGTACTTC. This sequence encodes CASSFSVGTGRNEQYF.

This clonotype was seen ten or more times. The rearrangement uses TRBV28 and TRBJ1-1; D may be TRBD1 (5 bases). Trimming took 4 bases from V and 6 from J, leaving 21 bases between them. The CDR3 covers 16 residues. CDR1 MDHEN and CDR2 SYDVKM come from the germline V gene. The CDR3 DNA sequence: TGTGCCAGCAGTTCCCCATCCCTCGCAGGGCGGCCTGAAGCTTTCTTT. Its protein product is CASSSPSLAGRPEAFF. The variable domain in full, with the rest retrieved from reference TRBV28 and TRBJ1-1, is DVKVTQSSRYLVKRTGEKVFLECVQDMDHENMFWYRQDPGLGLRLIYFSYDVKMKEKGDIPEGYSVSREKKERFSLILESASTNQTSMYLCASSSPSLAGRPEAFFGQGTRLTVV.

This clonotype was seen repeatedly, ten times or more. CDR3 DNA sequence: TGTGCCAGCAGCCCCGGCTACGGGACTAGCGGGAGAGCTTTCAATGAGCAGTTCTTC. Translated, it gives CASSPGYGTSGRAFNEQFF. J is TRBJ2-1 and V is TRBV12-3 or TRBV12-4, with 14 bases that match TRBD2. CDR3 length equals 19 residues. V was pared by 6 bases and J by 6 bases, with 16 bases of the junction left unmatched.

This clonotype was seen at least ten times. The chain joins TRBV10-3 to TRBJ1-5, with a possible D match to TRBD1 (5 bases). The CDR3 runs 11 residues. Germline V gene sequence: CDR1 ENHRY, CDR2 SYGVKD. Deletions cut 6 bases from V and 7 bases from J, with 7 bases between. The CDR3 nucleotides are TGTGCCATCAGCCGGGGGCAGCCCCAGCATTTT. It codes for CAISRGQPQHF.

V usage is TRBV3-1 and J usage is TRBJ2-5; unclear D gene. Germline V gene lookup returns CDR1 LGHDT and CDR2 YNNKEL (reference sequence). Trimming left V 1 base short and J 2 bases short, with 8 bases between. CDR3 length: 14 residues. The CDR3 is CASSQARPQETQYF. The CDR3 DNA reads as TGTGCCAGCAGCCAAGCACGACCGCAAGAGACCCAGTACTTC.

There are many counts of this clonotype. The V gene is TRBV29-1, the J gene TRBJ2-6, with 9 bases lining up with TRBD1. Per the germline V gene, CDR1 is SQVTM and CDR2 is ANQGSEA. Trimming cost V 6 bases and J 4 bases; bases outside gene matches: 10. The length of the CDR3 is 16 residues. The CDR3 is CSVAGTGSSGANVLTF. CDR3 nucleotides: TGCAGCGTAGCCGGGACAGGGTCGTCCGGGGCCAACGTCCTGACTTTC.